The sequence of this TCR beta chain was determined in a study of regulatory T cells in long-lasting Graves disease. Across the study: Graves' disease counted as persistent after over 5 years of antithyroid drugs with positive TSH receptor antibodies.

Regarding this clonotype: No antigen is known for it. One end of the junction is discordant with germline, which a read error may explain.

Time point specified: persistent/refractory GD, antithyroid drugs over 5 years with positive TRAb. Making the TCR library involved RNA that had been extracted from PBMCs. iRepertoire HTBI primers and Arm-PCR of CDR3 regions built TCR beta libraries. Via MiXCR, TCRdb re-called the multiplex PCR reads, giving one row per CDR3 protein. The repertoire holds about 340,000 distinct CDR3 sequences, with around 20% as singletons. General study points: Newly diagnosed Graves' patients exceeded persistent ones in TCR diversity.

The source material was peripheral blood mononuclear cells (PBMCs), sampled when the disease was refractory, from a patient treated with antithyroid drugs. The receptor comes from a female donor with Graves disease.

CDR3 region: CASSQSGWAYGQYF. The DNA of the CDR3 is TGTGCCAGCAGCCAATCAGGGTGGGCCTACGGGCAGTACTTC. The chain joins TRBV11-2 to TRBJ2-7; possible D gene TRBD1, 5 bases. Per the germline V gene, CDR1 is SGHAT and CDR2 is FQNNGV. This CDR3 spans 14 amino acids.